This T cell receptor (beta chain) was obtained from a study of shared clonotypes between healthy human individuals. Study information: There were three CD4 naive, three CD4 memory, two CD8 naive and one CD8 memory plates per donor. Study-level points and caveats: Exclusively blood specimens were collected; tissue repertoires likely differ. In having few donors, the study represented limited genetic and exposure-history diversity. Generally, naive subsets (rather than memory subsets) showed larger estimated richness.

Naive CD8 isolation took CD45RO-negative cells positively selected for CCR7 and excluded terminally differentiated effector memory CD45RA+ cells. Remarks on this clone: Antigen unknown.

Clones were sequenced by immunoSEQ multiplex PCR, and TCRdb holds only the in-frame ones, with some missing. The table includes about 2,100,000 clones, 90% to 95% detected once. Germline values: CDR1 SGHRS, CDR2 YFSETQ. V was cut by 4 bases and J by 6 bases, with 13 bases left in between. The CDR3 loop spans 13 amino acids. The sample was naive CD8+ T cells from PBMCs. The sequence came from a man between 18 and 29 years old in good health. Some clones in this sample may be carry-over from other donors' samples. The chain joins TRBV5-1 to TRBJ1-2, with D perhaps matching TRBD1 (6 bases). The CDR3 DNA reads TGCGCCAGCAGCCCCAGAGGGGGAGATGGCTACACCTTC. Translating gives CASSPRGGDGYTF.